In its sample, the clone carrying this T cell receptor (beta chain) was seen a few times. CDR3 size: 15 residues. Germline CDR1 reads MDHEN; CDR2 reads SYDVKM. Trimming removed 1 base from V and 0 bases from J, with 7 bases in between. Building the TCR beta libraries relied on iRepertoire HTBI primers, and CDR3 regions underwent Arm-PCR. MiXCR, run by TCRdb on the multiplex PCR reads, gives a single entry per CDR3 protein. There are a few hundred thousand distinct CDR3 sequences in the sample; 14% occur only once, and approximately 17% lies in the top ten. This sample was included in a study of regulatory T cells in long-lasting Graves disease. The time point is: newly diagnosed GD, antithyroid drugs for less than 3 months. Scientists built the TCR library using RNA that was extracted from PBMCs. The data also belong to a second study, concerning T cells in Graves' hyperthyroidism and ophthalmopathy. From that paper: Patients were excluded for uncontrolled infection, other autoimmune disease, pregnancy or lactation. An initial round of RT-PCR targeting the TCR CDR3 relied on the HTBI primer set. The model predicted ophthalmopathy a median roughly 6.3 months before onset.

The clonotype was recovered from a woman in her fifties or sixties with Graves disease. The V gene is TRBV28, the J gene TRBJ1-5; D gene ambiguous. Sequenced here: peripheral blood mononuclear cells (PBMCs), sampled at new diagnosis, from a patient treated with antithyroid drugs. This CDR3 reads CASSLSATSNQPQHF. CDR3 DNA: TGTGCCAGCAGTTTATCAGCAACTAGCAATCAGCCCCAGCATTTT.